Listed below are T cell receptor beta chains from one sample, sequenced in a study of monozygotic twins with inflammatory bowel disease. TCRdb reprocessed the 5' RACE reads, keeping one entry per CDR3 protein, no DNA. The listing contains approximately 390,000 distinct CDR3 sequences. Material: blood. The receptors shown here come from a human donor with ulcerative colitis or Crohn's disease, or a healthy co-twin of an affected twin (not recorded which). Both conserved end residues are part of each CDR3. Fields, in order: V gene, J gene, CDR3 protein.

v_gene: TRBV11-2; j_gene: TRBJ2-2; CDR3aa: CASSPGTFLELFF
v_gene: TRBV3-1; j_gene: TRBJ1-2; CDR3aa: CASSQEGTNYGYTF
v_gene: TRBV15; j_gene: TRBJ1-1; CDR3aa: CATSRDKGANVGAFF
v_gene: TRBV6-1; j_gene: TRBJ1-5; CDR3aa: CASSRTGTNNQPQHF
v_gene: TRBV11-2; j_gene: TRBJ2-7; CDR3aa: CASSYTGRDEQYF
v_gene: TRBV6-5; j_gene: TRBJ1-2; CDR3aa: CASSYSTGALSGYTF
v_gene: TRBV29-1; j_gene: TRBJ2-7; CDR3aa: CSVARDRGYEQYF
v_gene: TRBV27; j_gene: TRBJ2-3; CDR3aa: CASSHQLAGTDTQYF
v_gene: TRBV9; j_gene: TRBJ2-2; CDR3aa: CASSLLYTGELFF
v_gene: TRBV27; j_gene: TRBJ1-5; CDR3aa: CATSDRVSNQPQHF
v_gene: TRBV20-1; j_gene: TRBJ2-7; CDR3aa: CSARMPGLRGGEQYF
v_gene: TRBV7-2; j_gene: TRBJ2-2; CDR3aa: CASSLRAGTGPNTGELFF
v_gene: TRBV7-9; j_gene: TRBJ2-7; CDR3aa: CASSLGQHTYEQYF
v_gene: TRBV5-6; j_gene: TRBJ1-2; CDR3aa: CASSFGQTLDYGYTF
v_gene: TRBV5-1; j_gene: TRBJ2-1; CDR3aa: CASSSSGRIVVEQFF
v_gene: TRBV15; j_gene: TRBJ2-5; CDR3aa: CATSRDPSETQYF
v_gene: TRBV3-1; j_gene: TRBJ2-1; CDR3aa: CASSQVPGRVEQFF
v_gene: TRBV7-2; j_gene: TRBJ1-2; CDR3aa: CASSSQGAYYGYTF
v_gene: TRBV5-1; j_gene: TRBJ2-7; CDR3aa: CASSRQGLISYEQYF
v_gene: TRBV5-1; j_gene: TRBJ1-5; CDR3aa: CASSADRGNQPQHF
v_gene: TRBV4-2; j_gene: TRBJ2-3; CDR3aa: CASSQERGATTDTQYF
v_gene: TRBV11-2; j_gene: TRBJ2-1; CDR3aa: CASSLDSRAYNEQFF
v_gene: TRBV28; j_gene: TRBJ2-1; CDR3aa: CASSLFVSRSSYNEQFF
v_gene: TRBV6-5; j_gene: TRBJ2-4; CDR3aa: CASSYTVAKNIQYF
v_gene: TRBV20-1; j_gene: TRBJ2-7; CDR3aa: CSARTPRQVREQYF
v_gene: TRBV27; j_gene: TRBJ2-7; CDR3aa: CASSFKNPGLNYEWQYF
v_gene: TRBV19; j_gene: TRBJ1-5; CDR3aa: CASSMAGTGRNQPQHF
v_gene: TRBV7-9; j_gene: TRBJ1-5; CDR3aa: CASSLNDSPQHF
v_gene: TRBV20-1; j_gene: TRBJ1-6; CDR3aa: CSASLVSSSYNSPLHF
v_gene: TRBV5-5; j_gene: TRBJ2-1; CDR3aa: CASSPVLGYNEQFF
v_gene: TRBV20-1; j_gene: TRBJ2-3; CDR3aa: CSAGLAPNTDTQYF
v_gene: TRBV6-2/TRBV6-3; j_gene: TRBJ2-7; CDR3aa: CASSSRTSGRGKYF
v_gene: TRBV20-1; j_gene: TRBJ1-2; CDR3aa: CSARRGGYGYTF
v_gene: TRBV6-5; j_gene: TRBJ1-5; CDR3aa: CASRQGSQPQHF
v_gene: TRBV5-1; j_gene: TRBJ2-2; CDR3aa: CASSLEGAGELFF
v_gene: TRBV12-3/TRBV12-4; j_gene: TRBJ2-6; CDR3aa: CASSTGTGTGANVLTF
v_gene: TRBV5-6; j_gene: TRBJ2-1; CDR3aa: CASSLEASVYNEQFF
v_gene: TRBV11-1; j_gene: TRBJ2-1; CDR3aa: CASSLPGQRGGVGNEQFF
v_gene: TRBV5-1; j_gene: TRBJ1-2; CDR3aa: CASSADTSGYGYTF
v_gene: TRBV5-1; j_gene: TRBJ1-1; CDR3aa: CASSPDRQVNAFF
v_gene: TRBV12-3/TRBV12-4; j_gene: TRBJ1-6; CDR3aa: CASSVDSHISPLHF
v_gene: TRBV20-1; j_gene: TRBJ1-1; CDR3aa: CSARDHQYGGASNTEAFF
v_gene: TRBV18; j_gene: TRBJ2-3; CDR3aa: CASSHAGLVGTDTQYF
v_gene: TRBV7-2; j_gene: TRBJ2-3; CDR3aa: CASSLARVDTQYF
v_gene: TRBV10-3; j_gene: TRBJ1-5; CDR3aa: CAISAQGANNQPQHF
v_gene: TRBV30; j_gene: TRBJ2-3; CDR3aa: CAWSGGGSNLFDTQYF
v_gene: TRBV5-1; j_gene: TRBJ2-5; CDR3aa: CASSSGQPRLSQYF
v_gene: TRBV5-1; j_gene: TRBJ1-2; CDR3aa: CASKRSSSEGGYGYTF